This TCR beta chain was obtained from a study of CD4 T cells in relation to SARS-CoV-2 and coronaviruses. Study-level background: The restricting HLA molecule for shared crossreactive spike epitopes was mapped.

Concerning this clone: Its antigen remains unknown.

Looked up from germline, CDR1 is SGHAT and CDR2 is FQNNGV. Trimming left V 2 bases short and J 3 bases short, with 4 bases between. The CDR3 is 12 residues long. Measured with immunoSEQ multiplex PCR; TCRdb has only the in-frame clones, and not every one. Seen here are fewer than 20,000 clones, about 84% observed once, and the top ten hold about 14%. Before the COVID-19 pandemic, during about 2010-2018, CD4+ T cells were taken from unexposed donors. After ten to eleven days of culture, CD4+ T cells were isolated. Testing used SARS-CoV-2 S/N and four cold-coronavirus spikes on unexposed-donor CD4+ T cells, cells permitting. Fresh IL-2 medium replaced half the medium on days 3 and 7.

Sample: CD4+ T cells from PBMCs, cultured in vitro. The sequence derives from a human donor in good health. This chain connects TRBV11-2 to TRBJ1-1; D not resolved. CDR3 coding DNA: TGTGCCAGCAGCTTATCATACACTGAAGCTTTCTTT. Its translation: CASSLSYTEAFF.